The sequence of this T cell receptor beta chain was determined in a study of blood T cell repertoires in COVID-19. Study background: The United States, Italy and Spain provided the acute and convalescent COVID-19 samples. The cDNA or gDNA used as material had been derived from T cells, B-cell-depleted T cells, or PBMCs.

Authors' analysis steps: Reference gene primer amplification yielded estimated nucleated cell counts. Clones were sequenced by immunoSEQ multiplex PCR, and TCRdb holds only the in-frame ones, with some missing. V, J and clone size derive from that table, while D and trimming were established from the DNA sequence. The sample lists under 150,000 clones; roughly 80% were seen once. V was pared by 5 bases and J by 0 bases, with 11 bases between. The CDR3 has 14 amino acids. Germline V lookup: CDR1 KGHSH, CDR2 LQKENI. The clonotype comes from a middle-aged woman with acute or convalescent COVID-19. The rearrangement joins TRBV18 to TRBJ2-7, with D unresolved. The specimen was peripheral blood. The CDR3 bases are TGTGCCAGCTCAAGAGGCTCTAGCTCCTACGAGCAGTACTTC. This gives the protein CASSRGSSSYEQYF.